This T cell receptor (beta chain) emerged from a study of T cell responses to AZD1222 COVID-19 vaccine. The study, taken as a whole, reports: Females outnumbered males among donors, who were mostly white British; clonal diversity was possibly underestimated. Repertoire sampling occurred only after the peak T cell response.

Deletions cut 5 bases from V and 1 base from J, with 12 bases between. CDR1 is SNHLY and CDR2 is FYNNEI in the germline V gene. The CDR3 is 15 amino acids. Data came from immunoSEQ multiplex PCR; TCRdb stores just in-frame clones and leaves some out. The sample shows 130,000 to 150,000 clones, 85% to 90% of them seen only once. Concerning this clone: Antigen specificity is unknown.

The source material was peripheral blood, sampled 28 days after the second AZD1222 dose. This TCR was recovered from an adult who received the AZD1222 COVID-19 vaccine. The rearrangement links TRBV2 to TRBJ2-1; D is possibly TRBD2 (6 bases). In nucleotides, the CDR3 is TGTGCCAGCAGTCTCGGGGCGGGATCCTACAATGAGCAGTTCTTC. It is translated as CASSLGAGSYNEQFF.